Shown below are 20 T cell receptor beta chains from a single sample sequenced in a study of metastatic and nonmetastatic thyroid tumors. Using MiXCR, TCRdb re-called clones from the PCR reads. The data hold just over 15,000 clones, with about a quarter observed a single time. All patients were treatment-naive before thyroid surgery. The sequencing input was tumor tissue. These receptors originate from a female donor with papillary thyroid cancer or a benign thyroid nodule (not recorded which). Some clones in this sample may be carry-over from other donors' samples.

This clone was picked up a small number of times. One end of the junction does not line up with germline, which may come from a read error. This chain joins TRBV12-3 or TRBV12-4 and TRBJ1-1; no definite D call. This CDR3 is built from 12 residues. CDR3 residues: CASSSQVPQAFF. Written as DNA, the CDR3 is TGCGCCAGCAGTTCCCAGGTCCCTCAAGCTTTCTTT.

This clone was seen many times. This rearrangement joins TRBV9 to TRBJ2-1; 7 bases map to TRBD2. The germline V gene encodes CDR1 SGDLS and CDR2 YYNGEE. The CDR3 length is 15 residues. The junction had 4 bases not matched to a gene; V was cut back by 4 bases and J by 0 bases. This CDR3 reads CASSTSGISYNEQFF. The CDR3 DNA follows: TGTGCCAGCAGCACAAGCGGGATCTCCTACAATGAGCAGTTCTTC.

This clone was found many times. The rearrangement uses TRBV18 and TRBJ2-5; TRBD1 agrees at 8 bases. This CDR3 contains 13 residues. Losses at the gene ends were 4 bases for V and 4 bases for J; bases not matched to a gene: 2. Germline CDR1 and CDR2: KGHSH and LQKENI. The CDR3 DNA sequence: TGTGCCAGCTCACTTCAGGGGGCAGAGACCCAGTACTTC. This encodes CASSLQGAETQYF.

On this clone: Mismatch with germline at one junction end may stem from a read error. The chain links TRBV6-1 to TRBJ2-2; D call uncertain. CDR3 size: 14 residues. CDR1 and CDR2 from the germline V gene are MNHNS and SASEGT. CDR3: CASGRQTNTWELFF. The CDR3, as DNA: TGTGCCAGCGGCCGTCAAACGAACACCTGGGAGCTGTTTTTT.

The genes are TRBV7-9 and TRBJ2-1; 7 positions match TRBD1. Germline assignment: CDR1 SEHNR and CDR2 FQNEAQ (reference sequence). V lost 1 base and J lost 10; bases outside the gene matches: 1. This CDR3 spans 12 amino acids. The CDR3 DNA sequence: TGTGCCAGCAGCTTAGGGGACAGAGAGCAGTTCTTC. Protein sequence: CASSLGDREQFF.

This clone was counted at least ten times. The rearrangement links TRBV6-1 to TRBJ1-2; the match to TRBD1 covers 9 bases. With 6 bases clipped from V and 3 bases from J, the junction kept 5 bases outside the gene matches. The CDR3 length is 14 residues. Germline V gene lookup returns CDR1 MNHNS and CDR2 SASEGT. The CDR3 bases are TGTGCCAGCAGAGCCCGGGACAGGGACTATGGCTACACCTTC. This encodes CASRARDRDYGYTF.

This clone is medium-sized (0.01 to 0.1%). The CDR3 protein is CASSQEQIGKLFF. CDR3 nucleotide sequence: TGCGCCAGCAGCCAAGAACAAATCGGAAAACTGTTTTTT. The chain employs TRBV4-1 and TRBJ1-4; no clear D gene. Germline V gives CDR1 MGHRA, CDR2 YSYEKL. The V gene lost 0 bases and the J gene lost 10 bases, with 9 bases spanning the gap. The CDR3 runs 13 residues.

The sample holds many counts of this clone. V is TRBV6-6 and J is TRBJ2-7; 8 positions agree with TRBD2. Germline lookup yields CDR1 MNHNY and CDR2 SVGAGI (reference sequence). Unmatched junction bases numbered 6, after V lost 0 bases and J lost 2 bases. The CDR3 spans 16 residues. The CDR3 loop is CASSYSLAGLAYEQYF. CDR3 bases: TGTGCCAGCAGTTACTCGCTAGCGGGCCTGGCCTACGAGCAGTACTTC.

At least ten counts were recorded for this clone. J is TRBJ1-3 and V is TRBV7-9; 11 nucleotides agree with TRBD1. The CDR3 totals 15 residues. Germline CDR1 and CDR2: SEHNR and FQNEAQ (reference sequence). Germline trimming cut 5 bases from V and 3 bases from J; bases unmatched to any gene: 3. DNA of the CDR3: TGTGCCAGCAGCCCGGGACAGGGGGTTGGAAACACCATATATTTT. This codes for CASSPGQGVGNTIYF.

This clone was recorded at least ten times. The chain joins TRBV6-1 to TRBJ1-5, with D possibly TRBD1 on 5 matching bases. CDR1 is MNHNS and CDR2 is SASEGT in the germline V gene. Trimming removed 2 bases at V and 4 bases at J, with 9 bases between. This CDR3 region has 14 residues. The CDR3 DNA sequence: TGTGCCAGCAGTGAAATGGGGGTGAATCAGCCCCAGCATTTT. This codes for CASSEMGVNQPQHF.

This chain joins TRBV5-1 and TRBJ2-1, with 9 bases identical to TRBD2. With V trimmed by 0 bases and J by 9 bases, 10 bases remained unmatched. In germline, CDR1 is SGHRS, CDR2 YFSETQ. The CDR3 extends over 16 amino acids. CDR3: CASSLVAGVPQVEQFF. The CDR3 nucleotides read TGCGCCAGCAGCTTGGTAGCGGGAGTGCCGCAGGTTGAGCAGTTCTTC.

This clone was seen ten or more times. J is TRBJ2-1 and V is TRBV9, with 9 bases that match TRBD2. After removal of 3 bases from V and 4 bases from J, the junction contained 5 bases not matched to a gene. The CDR3 consists of 15 residues. Germline V gene data show CDR1 as SGDLS and CDR2 as YYNGEE. The CDR3 protein is CASSASGINYNEQFF. In DNA form, the CDR3 reads TGTGCCAGCAGCGCTAGCGGGATCAATTACAATGAGCAGTTCTTC.

There are many counts of this clone. The chain couples TRBV20-1 to TRBJ1-2, with TRBD1 as a possible D gene (6 bases). CDR3 length: 13 residues. Germline V gene data show CDR1 as DFQATT and CDR2 as SNEGSKA (reference sequence). Trimming removed 5 bases at V and 9 bases at J, with 19 bases between. CDR3 loop: CSAAPTGPRSYTF. The DNA for the CDR3 is TGCAGTGCTGCCCCTACAGGGCCCCGTAGCTACACCTTC.

This clone was found many times. A much larger clone differs from this one at a single base, so this may be a read error. The chain couples TRBV10-1 to TRBJ2-1; D not certain. V was shortened by 0 bases and J by 7 bases, with 7 bases between the two germline ends. The CDR3 covers 13 residues. Germline V gene sequence: CDR1 WNHNN, CDR2 SYGVQD (reference sequence). This CDR3 reads CASSESRLNEQFF. The CDR3 nucleotides are TGCGCCAGCAGTGAGTCCAGGTTAAATGAGCAGTTCTTC.

This clone was counted between two and nine times. The chain joins TRBV12-3 or TRBV12-4 to TRBJ2-1, with D possibly being TRBD1 (6 bases). V dropped 7 bases and J dropped 7 bases, with 14 bases sitting between them. This CDR3 is built from 13 residues. This CDR3 is CASMLTGLNEQFF. CDR3 coding DNA: TGTGCCAGCATGCTAACAGGGCTTAATGAGCAGTTCTTC.

This clone is medium-sized (0.01 to 0.1%) within its sample. CDR3 region: CASSLRFYGGSSGYEQYF. As DNA, the CDR3 is TGTGCCAGCAGTTTACGGTTCTATGGGGGGTCAAGTGGATACGAGCAGTACTTC. The chain links TRBV28 to TRBJ2-7; a possible D gene is TRBD2 (6 bases). V was clipped by 2 bases and J by 4 bases, with 24 bases between them. Germline values: CDR1 MDHEN, CDR2 SYDVKM. The CDR3 spans 18 residues.

By share, this clone ranks as medium-sized. The chain has TRBV4-1 and TRBJ2-2; 8 nucleotides match TRBD1. The J segment lost 4 bases and the V segment lost 3 bases, leaving 1 base of the junction unmatched. Germline lookup yields CDR1 MGHRA and CDR2 YSYEKL. The length of the CDR3 is 14 residues. The CDR3 DNA follows: TGCGCCAGCAGCCATACAGGGGGCACCGGGGAGCTGTTTTTT. This codes for CASSHTGGTGELFF.

The J gene is TRBJ2-7, the V gene TRBV6-1; the D gene could be TRBD1 or TRBD2 (5 bases each). The V gene's germline CDR1 is MNHNS and CDR2 SASEGT. Trimming took 5 bases from V and 0 from J, leaving 8 bases between them. The CDR3 covers 13 residues. The CDR3 is CASSTGPSYEQYF. The CDR3 nucleotides are TGTGCCAGCAGTACGGGACCCTCCTACGAGCAGTACTTC.

The rearrangement uses TRBV5-1 and TRBJ1-2, with a weak D call TRBD1 (5 bases). Trimming left V 5 bases short and J 0 bases short, with 14 bases between. The V gene's germline CDR1 is SGHRS and CDR2 YFSETQ. This CDR3 comprises 15 residues. CDR3 region: CASRIGTETNYGYTF. The DNA for the CDR3 is TGCGCCAGCAGGATTGGGACGGAAACTAACTATGGCTACACCTTC.

This clone has at least ten counts. The chain couples TRBV20-1 to TRBJ1-2; D might be TRBD1 (5 bases). Germline loops: CDR1 DFQATT, CDR2 SNEGSKA (reference sequence). The V end lost 2 bases, the J end lost 6 bases, and 13 bases lay between the germline ends. The CDR3 has 13 residues. The CDR3 protein is CSARRDSSNGYTF. In DNA, the CDR3 is TGCAGTGCTAGAAGGGACTCATCTAATGGCTACACCTTC.